A selection of T cell receptor beta chains follows, all from one sample in a study of shared clonotypes between healthy human individuals. Sequencing used immunoSEQ multiplex PCR; TCRdb keeps in-frame clones, though not all of them. The repertoire holds around 1.9 million clones, 80% to 95% seen once, with around 1.7% in the top ten. Source material: naive CD8+ T cells from PBMCs. These receptors originate from a man between 18 and 29 years old in good health. Some clones in this sample may be carry-over from other donors' samples. Both conserved end residues are part of each CDR3. D genes are given only for firm matches. A row's size may be missing; if present it is once, few, many or a size class.

length	size	V	D	J	DNA	CDR3
15	NA	TRBV28	NA	TRBJ2-7	TGTGCCAGCAGTCCATCGGACAATCCTCACTACGAGCAGTACTTC	CASSPSDNPHYEQYF
15	NA	TRBV9	NA	TRBJ1-3	TGTGCCAGCAGCGTAGACAGGTACTCTGGAAACACCATATATTTT	CASSVDRYSGNTIYF
13	NA	TRBV9	NA	TRBJ2-7	TGTGCCAGCAGCGTAGAGGGCCCCTACGAGCAGTACTTC	CASSVEGPYEQYF
14	NA	TRBV29-1	NA	TRBJ2-7	TGCAGCGTTGAAAGGGGAGTACCTCCCTACGAGCAGTACTTC	CSVERGVPPYEQYF
13	NA	TRBV9	NA	TRBJ2-2	TGTGCCAGCAGCCCGCGGGGGCCCGGGGAGCTGTTTTTT	CASSPRGPGELFF
13	NA	TRBV4-2	NA	TRBJ2-1	TGTGCCAGCAGCCAACGAGAGGCCGATGAGCAGTTCTTC	CASSQREADEQFF
12	NA	TRBV9	NA	TRBJ1-2	TGTGCCAGCAGCGTAGCCAGGGACGGCTACACCTTC	CASSVARDGYTF
13	NA	TRBV28	TRBD1	TRBJ1-1	TGTGCCAGCGGGCAGGGGGCGAGGACTGAAGCTTTCTTT	CASGQGARTEAFF
13	NA	TRBV10-1	TRBD1	TRBJ1-1	TGCGCCAGCAGGGACAGGCTGAACACTGAAGCTTTCTTT	CASRDRLNTEAFF
16	NA	TRBV15	NA	TRBJ2-2	TGTGCCACCAGTGAAAAAGGCGGACCGAGCACCGGGGAGCTGTTTTTT	CATSEKGGPSTGELFF
14	few	TRBV6-5	NA	TRBJ2-2	TGTGCCAGCAGTTACGGGGAAAACACCGGGGAGCTGTTTTTT	CASSYGENTGELFF
15	NA	TRBV6-1	NA	TRBJ1-1	TGTGCCAGCAGTGAAAACATAGGAGCGAACACTGAAGCTTTCTTT	CASSENIGANTEAFF
17	NA	TRBV4-1	TRBD2	TRBJ2-1	TGCGCCAGCAGCCAAGCCCCTAGCGGGGGCCAATACAATGAGCAGTTCTTC	CASSQAPSGGQYNEQFF
12	NA	TRBV4-2	NA	TRBJ2-3	TGTGCCAGCAGCCAAGATGGAGATACGCAGTATTTT	CASSQDGDTQYF
16	NA	TRBV7-8	NA	TRBJ2-1	TGTGCCAGCAGCTTACCCCCGACAGGTCTCTACAATGAGCAGTTCTTC	CASSLPPTGLYNEQFF
16	NA	TRBV23-1	NA	TRBJ2-5	TGCGCCAGCAGTCAATGTAGGATTATAAGGGGAGAGACCCAGTACTTC	CASSQCRIIRGETQYF
19	once	TRBV21-1	NA	TRBJ2-3	NA	CASSKERVGRGISTDTQYF
12	NA	TRBV10-2	NA	TRBJ2-7	TGCGCCACCGGAGACCGATTCGGCGAGCAGTACTTC	CATGDRFGEQYF
15	NA	TRBV28	TRBD1	TRBJ1-2	TGTGCCAGCAGCTACAGGGGGACCCTTAACTATGGCTACACCTTC	CASSYRGTLNYGYTF
16	NA	TRBV5-1	NA	TRBJ2-5	TGCGCCAGCAGCCCTGATGTGGGACCAATGTTAGAGACCCAGTACTTC	CASSPDVGPMLETQYF
15	NA	TRBV9	TRBD2	TRBJ2-5	TGTGCCAGCAGCGCCCTAGCGGGATTCGCGGAGACCCAGTACTTC	CASSALAGFAETQYF
13	NA	TRBV5-6	NA	TRBJ2-1	TGTGCCAGCAGCTTCATCGACTACAATGAGCAGTTCTTC	CASSFIDYNEQFF
12	NA	TRBV5-1	NA	TRBJ1-2	TGCGCCAGCAGCCCTATAGGGTCTGGCTACACCTTC	CASSPIGSGYTF
13	NA	TRBV7-8	NA	TRBJ1-4	TGTGCCAGCAGCCCCGGTGGGCTCGAAAAACTGTTTTTT	CASSPGGLEKLFF
15	few	TRBV30	NA	TRBJ1-5	TGTGCCTGGAGTAGGTCGGATTATAGCAATCAGCCCCAGCATTTT	CAWSRSDYSNQPQHF
15	once	TRBV28	TRBD1	TRBJ2-7	TGTGCCAGCAGTGATATGGACAGGTCCTCCTACGAGCAGTACTTC	CASSDMDRSSYEQYF
16	NA	TRBV7-3	TRBD1	TRBJ1-2	TGTGCCAGCAGGTCCGCTGACGACAGGGTTCAATCCGGCTACACCTTC	CASRSADDRVQSGYTF
14	NA	TRBV2	TRBD2	TRBJ2-7	TGTGCCAGCAGGGGACTAGCCGTGCCCTACGAGCAGTACTTC	CASRGLAVPYEQYF
16	NA	TRBV19	NA	TRBJ1-2	TGTGCCAGTAGTACACTACGGGACACCCTTTTTGATGGCTACACCTTC	CASSTLRDTLFDGYTF
13	NA	TRBV2	NA	TRBJ2-5	TGTGCCAGCAAGGAGCCCGGTAAAGAGACCCAGTACTTC	CASKEPGKETQYF
15	NA	TRBV19	NA	TRBJ2-1	TGTGCCAGTAGTACAGGGATAGGGCCCTACAATGAGCAGTTCTTC	CASSTGIGPYNEQFF
16	NA	TRBV19	TRBD1	TRBJ1-5	TGTGCCAGTACCCCGGGACAGGGAGGGTGGAATCAGCCCCAGCATTTT	CASTPGQGGWNQPQHF
13	once	TRBV27	NA	TRBJ2-7	TGTGCCAGCAGTTTATCGGGAGGTAACGAGCAGTACTTC	CASSLSGGNEQYF
16	NA	TRBV4-1	NA	TRBJ1-2	TGCGCCAGCAGCCACATCCAAGGCCAGGAAAACTATGGCTACACCTTC	CASSHIQGQENYGYTF
12	NA	TRBV28	NA	TRBJ2-1	TGTGCCAGCAGTTTAGGTGGGAATGAGCAGTTCTTC	CASSLGGNEQFF
14	NA	TRBV9	NA	TRBJ1-1	TGTGCCAGCAGCGAAACAGGGTCTGCCACTGAAGCTTTCTTT	CASSETGSATEAFF
16	NA	TRBV4-3	NA	TRBJ2-2	TGCGCCAGCAGCCCTAGTGTCAGGGGGGATCCCGGGGAGCTGTTTTTT	CASSPSVRGDPGELFF
11	few	TRBV7-9	NA	TRBJ2-7	TGTGCCAGCAGCGGGCCCTACGAGCAGTACTTC	CASSGPYEQYF
16	NA	TRBV11-2	TRBD2	TRBJ2-1	TGTGCCAGCAGCTTAGTCCTAGCGGGAGTATTCGCTGAGCAGTTCTTC	CASSLVLAGVFAEQFF
15	NA	TRBV7-9	NA	TRBJ2-5	TGTGCCAGCAGCTTAGCACAGGGGGGGATCGAGACCCAGTACTTC	CASSLAQGGIETQYF